This note documents a single TCR beta chain sequence. All of the isolated RNA was reverse transcribed, so expressed TCRB transcripts were sequenced. The data were produced by immunoSEQ multiplex PCR, yet TCRdb's version contains in-frame clones alone and is incomplete. There are more than 300,000 clones in the sample; around an eighth occur only once, and approximately 0.015% lies in the top ten. These data are taken from a study of beta chain features in type 1 diabetes. The CDR3 length is 14 residues. Trimming cost V 2 bases and J 10 bases; bases outside gene matches: 4. Looked up from germline, CDR1 is SGHTA and CDR2 is FQGTGA.

This sequence originates from a man younger than 30 in good health. Source material: naive CD4+ T cells from blood. The rearrangement joins TRBV7-3 to TRBJ1-6; 8 nucleotides align to TRBD1. As DNA, the CDR3 is TGTGCCAGCAGCTTAGGGGACAGGCGGTCACCCCTCCACTTT. It codes for CASSLGDRRSPLHF.